The 6 T cell receptor beta chains below were found in one sample sequenced in a study of shared clonotypes between healthy human individuals. In the naive CD8 group, cells lacked CD45RO and were positively selected for CCR7, so terminally differentiated effector memory CD45RA+ cells were left out. TCRdb's table, derived via immunoSEQ multiplex PCR, lists solely in-frame clones and lacks some. This table holds around 650,000 clones, 95% to 96% found once. The sample was naive CD8+ T cells sorted from blood. The source is a woman in her 30s in good health.

The chain uses TRBV4-1 and TRBJ2-7, with D tentatively TRBD1 (6 bases). CDR3 length: 16 amino acids. V lost 4 bases and J 3 bases, leaving 19 bases between the germline ends. Germline CDR1 reads MGHRA; CDR2 reads YSYEKL. The chain's CDR3 is CASSPNNRPGVYEQYF. CDR3 nucleotides: TGCGCCAGCAGCCCGAATAATCGGCCAGGGGTCTACGAGCAGTACTTC.

The rearrangement joins TRBV28 to TRBJ1-4; D is uncertain. Trimming removed 3 bases at V and 8 bases at J, with 13 bases between. This CDR3 has 14 amino acids. Germline V lookup: CDR1 MDHEN, CDR2 SYDVKM. The CDR3 region has the DNA TGTGCCAGCAGTTTTAGAATTAGGCAAGAAAAACTGTTTTTT. It codes for CASSFRIRQEKLFF.

The chain recombines TRBV28 with TRBJ2-5, with TRBD2 matching over 12 bases. Germline CDR1 reads MDHEN; CDR2 reads SYDVKM. V was clipped by 5 bases and J by 1 base; unmatched bases: 5. The CDR3 length is 16 residues. In DNA form, the CDR3 reads TGTGCCAGCAGTCTCGGACTAGCGGGGTCCCAAGAGACCCAGTACTTC. Amino acid sequence: CASSLGLAGSQETQYF.

The chain links TRBV28 to TRBJ1-5; D is unclear. There are 15 residues in the CDR3. Trimming shortened V by 3 bases and J by 0 bases, and 9 bases separated the two germline ends. CDR1 is MDHEN, CDR2 SYDVKM, per germline. DNA for the CDR3: TGTGCCAGCAGTTTCATCACAGCTAGCAATCAGCCCCAGCATTTT. It codes for CASSFITASNQPQHF.

The chain is built from TRBV19 and TRBJ1-1; D may be TRBD1 (6 bases). CDR3 length equals 15 residues. CDR1 is LNHDA, CDR2 SQIVND, per germline (reference sequence). Trimming took 7 bases from V and 5 from J, leaving 20 bases between them. In nucleotides, the CDR3 is TGTGCCAGTACCTTCCCCCGCCAAGGGGGGACTGAAGCTTTCTTT. This translates into CASTFPRQGGTEAFF.

The rearrangement links TRBV19 to TRBJ1-1, with D possibly being TRBD1 (6 bases). This CDR3 has 15 residues. Germline lookup yields CDR1 LNHDA and CDR2 SQIVND (reference sequence). V was pared by 2 bases and J by 2 bases, with 12 bases between. The CDR3 sequence is CASSITGTTNTEAFF. The CDR3 DNA sequence: TGTGCCAGTAGTATAACCGGGACAACTAACACTGAAGCTTTCTTT.